This TCR beta chain was sequenced for a study of Tregs in tolerant kidney transplant recipients. Study conclusions and caveats: Nucleotide sequences could not be compared across some patients' samples due to primer changes.

Related graft donors supplied nonmyeloablative bone marrow transplants, and mixed chimerism was transient. Unstimulated Tregs (CD4+CD25+CD127-) and CD4+CD25- non-Tregs were sorted from PBMCs. For this clone: Antigen: not known.

TCRdb's table, derived via immunoSEQ multiplex PCR, lists solely in-frame clones and lacks some. The sample has about 90,000 clones, approximately 94% seen once. The sequencing here drew on CD4+ T cells from blood (PBMCs), taken 12 months after the transplant. The TCR comes from a human patient who received a combined kidney and bone marrow transplant. Some of the T cells may derive from the graft donor.

The DNA for the CDR3 is TGTGCCAGCTCACCAATAATAGGCAGGGAACGCAATTCACCCCTCCACTTT. This translates into CASSPIIGRERNSPLHF. The chain links TRBV18 to TRBJ1-6; a weak D match, TRBD1 (5 bases). CDR3 length: 17 amino acids. The germline V and J ends were trimmed by 2 bases and 7 bases, with 18 bases remaining between them. The V gene's germline CDR1 is KGHSH and CDR2 LQKENI.